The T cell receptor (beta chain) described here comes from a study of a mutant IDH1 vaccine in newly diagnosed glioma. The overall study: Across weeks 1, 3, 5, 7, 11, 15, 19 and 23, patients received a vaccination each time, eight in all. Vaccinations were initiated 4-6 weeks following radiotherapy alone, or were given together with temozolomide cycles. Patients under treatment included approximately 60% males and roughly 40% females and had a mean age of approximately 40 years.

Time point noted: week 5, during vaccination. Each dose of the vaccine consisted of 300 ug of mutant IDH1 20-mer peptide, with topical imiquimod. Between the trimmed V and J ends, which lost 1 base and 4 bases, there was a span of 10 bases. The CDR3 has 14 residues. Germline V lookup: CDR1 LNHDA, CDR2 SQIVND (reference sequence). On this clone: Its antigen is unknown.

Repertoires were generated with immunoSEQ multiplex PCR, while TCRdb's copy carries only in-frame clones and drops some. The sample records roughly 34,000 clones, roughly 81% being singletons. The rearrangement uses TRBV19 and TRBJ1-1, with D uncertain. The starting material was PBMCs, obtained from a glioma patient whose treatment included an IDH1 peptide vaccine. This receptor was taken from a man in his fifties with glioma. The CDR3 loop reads CASSIVQQGTEAFF. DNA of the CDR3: TGTGCCAGTAGTATAGTACAGCAAGGCACTGAAGCTTTCTTT.